Below, one TCR beta chain is given with its context. This record comes from a study of blood T cell repertoires in COVID-19. For the study at large: Nucleic acid was either cDNA or gDNA, and it came from T cells, B-cell-depleted T cells, or PBMCs.

The germline gives CDR1 LNHDA, CDR2 SQIVND (reference sequence). The trim removed 10 bases at V and 5 bases at J, leaving 16 bases unmatched. CDR3 length equals 16 residues. TCRdb's copy holds only in-frame clones and misses some; the assay was immunoSEQ multiplex PCR. The sample lists 130,000 or so clones; around nine tenths were seen once. The receptor comes from a man aged 45 to 65 with active or convalescent COVID-19. The material sequenced was peripheral blood. The gene calls are TRBV19 and TRBJ1-5; 8 bases fit TRBD1. This chain's CDR3 is CATNRESVTGDQPQHF. The CDR3 bases are TGTGCCACCAACAGGGAATCCGTGACAGGGGATCAGCCCCAGCATTTT.